The sequence of this TCR beta chain was determined in a study of blood T cell repertoires in COVID-19. The sample holds a few counts of this clone. Here immunoSEQ multiplex PCR was the method, and the copy in TCRdb shows in-frame clones only, minus some. The sample records roughly 230,000 clones, around 87% being singletons. Residents of approximately 25 US areas, aged roughly 18 to 90 years, made up the participants. The sequence was obtained from a man aged 25 to 45 in a cohort exposed to, infected with or recovered from COVID-19 (not recorded which). The sample was PBMCs or T cells enriched from blood (not recorded which).

The CDR3 DNA reads as TGTGCCAGTAACTCCGGACAGAGCAATCAGCCCCAGCATTTT. Amino acids: CASNSGQSNQPQHF. The genes are TRBV19 and TRBJ1-5; weak D call: TRBD1 (6 bases). Trimming stripped 7 bases from V and 1 base from J, with 11 bases between. This CDR3 is 14 amino acids long. In germline, CDR1 is LNHDA, CDR2 SQIVND (reference sequence).